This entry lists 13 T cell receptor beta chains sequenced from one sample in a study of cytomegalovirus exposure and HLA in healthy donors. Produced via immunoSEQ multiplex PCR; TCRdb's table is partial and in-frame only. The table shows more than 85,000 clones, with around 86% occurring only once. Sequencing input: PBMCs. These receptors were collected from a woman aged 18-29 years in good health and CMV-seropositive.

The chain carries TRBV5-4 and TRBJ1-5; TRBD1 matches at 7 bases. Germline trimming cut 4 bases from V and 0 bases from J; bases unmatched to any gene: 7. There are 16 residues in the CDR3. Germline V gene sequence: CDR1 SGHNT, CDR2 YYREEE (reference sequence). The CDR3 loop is CASSLGTDLSNQPQHF. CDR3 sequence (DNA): TGTGCCAGCAGCCTAGGGACAGACCTTAGCAATCAGCCCCAGCATTTT. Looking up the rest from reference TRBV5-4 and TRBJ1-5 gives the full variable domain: ETGVTQSPTHLIKTRGQQVTLRCSSQSGHNTVSWYQQALGQGPQFIFQYYREEENGRGNFPPRFSGLQFPNYSSELNVNALELDDSALYLCASSLGTDLSNQPQHFGDGTRLSIL.

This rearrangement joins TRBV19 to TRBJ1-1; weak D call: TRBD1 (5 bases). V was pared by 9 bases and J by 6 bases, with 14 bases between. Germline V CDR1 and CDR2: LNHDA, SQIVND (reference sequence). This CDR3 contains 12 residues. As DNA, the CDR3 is TGTGCCAGCCGGGGGATAGAGGCTGAAGCTTTCTTT. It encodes CASRGIEAEAFF.

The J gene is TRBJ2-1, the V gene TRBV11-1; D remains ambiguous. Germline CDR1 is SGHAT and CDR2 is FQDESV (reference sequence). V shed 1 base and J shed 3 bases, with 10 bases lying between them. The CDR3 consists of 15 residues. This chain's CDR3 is CASSLGESYYNEQFF. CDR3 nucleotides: TGTGCCAGCAGCTTAGGTGAGAGCTACTACAATGAGCAGTTCTTC. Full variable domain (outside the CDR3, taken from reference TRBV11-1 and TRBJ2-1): EAEVAQSPRYKITEKSQAVAFWCDPISGHATLYWYRQILGQGPELLVQFQDESVVDDSQLPKDRFSAERLKGVDSTLKIQPAELGDSAMYLCASSLGESYYNEQFFGPGTRLTVL.

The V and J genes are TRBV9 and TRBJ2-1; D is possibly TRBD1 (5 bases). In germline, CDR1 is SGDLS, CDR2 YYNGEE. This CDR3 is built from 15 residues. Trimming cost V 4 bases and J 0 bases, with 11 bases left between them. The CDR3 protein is CASSSRQSSYNEQFF. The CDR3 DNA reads TGTGCCAGCAGCTCCCGACAGAGCTCCTACAATGAGCAGTTCTTC.

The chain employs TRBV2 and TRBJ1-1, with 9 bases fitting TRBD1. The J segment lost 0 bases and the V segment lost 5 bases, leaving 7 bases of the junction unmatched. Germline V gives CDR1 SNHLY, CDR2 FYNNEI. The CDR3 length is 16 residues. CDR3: CASSPDRGIMNTEAFF. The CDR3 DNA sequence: TGTGCCAGCAGTCCCGACAGGGGGATTATGAACACTGAAGCTTTCTTT.

The CDR3, as DNA: TGTGCCAGCAGCTCGGCCCCGGGACTACCATCCTACAATGAGCAGTTCTTC. Translating gives CASSSAPGLPSYNEQFF. The V and J genes are TRBV7-9 and TRBJ2-1; 7 bases are shared with TRBD2. This CDR3 comprises 17 residues. With 4 bases clipped from V and 1 base from J, the junction kept 10 bases outside the gene matches. Looked up from germline, CDR1 is SEHNR and CDR2 is FQNEAQ (reference sequence).

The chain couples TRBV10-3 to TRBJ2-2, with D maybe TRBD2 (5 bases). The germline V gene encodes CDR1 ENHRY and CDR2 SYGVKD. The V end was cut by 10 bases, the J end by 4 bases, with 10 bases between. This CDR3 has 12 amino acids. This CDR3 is CASRDSTGELFF. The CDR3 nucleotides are TGTGCCAGCCGGGATTCCACCGGGGAGCTGTTTTTT.

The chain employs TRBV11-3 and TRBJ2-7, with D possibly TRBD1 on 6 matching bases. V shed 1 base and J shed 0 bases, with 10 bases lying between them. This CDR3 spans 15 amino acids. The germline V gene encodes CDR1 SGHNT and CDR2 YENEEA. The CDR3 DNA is TGTGCCAGCAGCTTAGGAGACAGGAACTCCTACGAGCAGTACTTC. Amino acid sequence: CASSLGDRNSYEQYF.

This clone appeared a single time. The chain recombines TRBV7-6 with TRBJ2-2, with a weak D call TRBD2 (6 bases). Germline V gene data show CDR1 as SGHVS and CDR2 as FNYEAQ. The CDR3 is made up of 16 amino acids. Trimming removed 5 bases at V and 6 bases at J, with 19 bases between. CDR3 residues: CASSPGLSQMAGELFF. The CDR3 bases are TGTGCCAGCAGCCCAGGACTATCTCAGATGGCCGGGGAGCTGTTTTTT.

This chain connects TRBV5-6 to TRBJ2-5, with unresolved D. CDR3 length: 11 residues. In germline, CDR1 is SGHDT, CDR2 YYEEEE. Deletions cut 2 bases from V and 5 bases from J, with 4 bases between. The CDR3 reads CASSFEETQYF. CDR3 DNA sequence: TGTGCCAGCAGCTTTGAGGAGACCCAGTACTTC.

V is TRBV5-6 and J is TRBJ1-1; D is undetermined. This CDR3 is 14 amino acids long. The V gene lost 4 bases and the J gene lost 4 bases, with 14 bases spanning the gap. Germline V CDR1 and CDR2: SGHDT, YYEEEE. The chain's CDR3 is CASSDEGSGTEAFF. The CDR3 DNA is TGTGCCAGCAGCGACGAGGGTTCGGGCACTGAAGCTTTCTTT.

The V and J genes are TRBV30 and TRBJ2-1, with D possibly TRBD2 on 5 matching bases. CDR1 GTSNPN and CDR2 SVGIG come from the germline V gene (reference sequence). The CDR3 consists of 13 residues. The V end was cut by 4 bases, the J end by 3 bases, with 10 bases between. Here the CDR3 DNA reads TGTGCCTGGATCGGACTCGGCTACAATGAGCAGTTCTTC. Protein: CAWIGLGYNEQFF.

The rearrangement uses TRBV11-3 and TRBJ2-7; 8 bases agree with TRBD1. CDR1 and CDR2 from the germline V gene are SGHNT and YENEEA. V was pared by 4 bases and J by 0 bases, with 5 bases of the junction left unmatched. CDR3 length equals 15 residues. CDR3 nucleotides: TGTGCCAGCAGCTCCCGGACAGGGAGCTCCTACGAGCAGTACTTC. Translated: CASSSRTGSSYEQYF. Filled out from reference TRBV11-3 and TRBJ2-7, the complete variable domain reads EAGVVQSPRYKIIEKKQPVAFWCNPISGHNTLYWYLQNLGQGPELLIRYENEEAVDDSQLPKDRFSAERLKGVDSTLKIQPAELGDSAVYLCASSSRTGSSYEQYFGPGTRLTVT.